This entry features one T cell receptor beta chain sequence. The antigen remains undetermined. The entry originates in a study of T cell repertoires in cytomegalovirus infection. At the level of the study: Recently identified HLA-C-restricted CMV epitopes were among the peptides used. Public TCR beta signatures marked donors with CMV infection and the matching HLA.

Whole-study results and caveats: The ex vivo response showed dominance by HLA-C-restricted CMV-specific TCR beta clonotypes. Totalled public TCR beta family frequency picked out people who carried CMV plus the relevant HLA.

MiXCR was run by TCRdb on the reads, yielding one entry per CDR3 protein. The sample contains about 47,000 distinct CDR3 sequences, about 19% of which appear only once. This CDR3 comprises 13 residues. V lost 5 bases and J lost 7; bases outside the gene matches: 5. Germline values: CDR1 LNHDA, CDR2 SQIVND (reference sequence). Sequences were derived from CD8+ T cells from cultured PBMCs, sampled from culture after CMV antigen stimulation. This sequence joins TRBV19 and TRBJ1-1, with 9 bases identical to TRBD1. The TCR sequence derives from a human donor in good health (CMV status not recorded). Some clones in this sample may be carry-over from other donors' samples. The CDR3 loop is CASSPGTGLEAFF. CDR3 coding DNA: TGTGCCAGTAGTCCCGGGACAGGGCTTGAAGCTTTCTTT. The entire variable domain, with the rest obtained from reference TRBV19 and TRBJ1-1, is as follows: DGGITQSPKYLFRKEGQNVTLSCEQNLNHDAMYWYRQDPGQGLRLIYYSQIVNDFQKGDIAEGYSVSREKKESFPLTVTSAQKNPTAFYLCASSPGTGLEAFFGQGTRLTVV.